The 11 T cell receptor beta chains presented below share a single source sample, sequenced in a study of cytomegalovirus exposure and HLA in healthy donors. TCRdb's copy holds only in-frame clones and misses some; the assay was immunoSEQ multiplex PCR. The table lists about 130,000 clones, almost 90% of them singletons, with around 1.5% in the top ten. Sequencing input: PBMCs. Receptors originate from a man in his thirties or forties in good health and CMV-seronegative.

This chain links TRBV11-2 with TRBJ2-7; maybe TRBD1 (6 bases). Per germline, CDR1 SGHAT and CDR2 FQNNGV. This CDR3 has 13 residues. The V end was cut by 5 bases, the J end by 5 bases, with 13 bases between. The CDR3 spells CASSPGTSNEQYF. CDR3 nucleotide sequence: TGTGCCAGCAGCCCCGGGACATCAAACGAGCAGTACTTC.

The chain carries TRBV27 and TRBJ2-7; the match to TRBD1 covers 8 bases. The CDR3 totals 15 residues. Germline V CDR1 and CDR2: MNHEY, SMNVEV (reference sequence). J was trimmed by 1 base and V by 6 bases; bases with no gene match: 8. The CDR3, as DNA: TGTGCCAGCAGAATAAACCGGGACAGGTCCTACGAGCAGTACTTC. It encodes CASRINRDRSYEQYF.

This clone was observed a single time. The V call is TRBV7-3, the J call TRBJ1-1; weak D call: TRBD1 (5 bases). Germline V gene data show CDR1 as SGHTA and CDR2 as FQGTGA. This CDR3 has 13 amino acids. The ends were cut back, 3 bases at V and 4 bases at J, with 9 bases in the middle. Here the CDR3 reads CASSFTRGTEAFF. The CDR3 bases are TGTGCCAGCAGCTTTACAAGGGGCACTGAAGCTTTCTTT. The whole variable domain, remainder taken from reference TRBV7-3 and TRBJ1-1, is GAGVSQTPSNKVTEKGKYVELRCDPISGHTALYWYRQSLGQGPEFLIYFQGTGAADDSGLPNDRFFAVRPEGSVSTLKIQRTERGDSAVYLCASSFTRGTEAFFGQGTRLTVV.

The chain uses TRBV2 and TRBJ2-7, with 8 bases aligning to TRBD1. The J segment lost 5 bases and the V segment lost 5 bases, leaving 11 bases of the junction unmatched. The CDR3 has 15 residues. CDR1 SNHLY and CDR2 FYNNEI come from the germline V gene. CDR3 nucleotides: TGTGCCAGCAGTTACGGCGGACAGGGTGCCAACGAGCAGTACTTC. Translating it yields CASSYGGQGANEQYF.

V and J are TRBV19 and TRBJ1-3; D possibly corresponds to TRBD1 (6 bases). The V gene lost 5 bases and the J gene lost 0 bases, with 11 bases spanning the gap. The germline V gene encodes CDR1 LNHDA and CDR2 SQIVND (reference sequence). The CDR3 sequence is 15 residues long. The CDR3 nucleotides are TGTGCCAGTAGTGAACGGACAGTCTCTGGAAACACCATATATTTT. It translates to CASSERTVSGNTIYF.

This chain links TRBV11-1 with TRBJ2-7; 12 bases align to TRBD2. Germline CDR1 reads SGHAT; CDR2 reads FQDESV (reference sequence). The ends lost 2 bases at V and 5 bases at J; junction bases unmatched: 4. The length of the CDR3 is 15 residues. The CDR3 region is CASSLFRLAGDEQYF. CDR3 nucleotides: TGTGCCAGCAGCTTATTCCGACTAGCGGGAGACGAGCAGTACTTC.

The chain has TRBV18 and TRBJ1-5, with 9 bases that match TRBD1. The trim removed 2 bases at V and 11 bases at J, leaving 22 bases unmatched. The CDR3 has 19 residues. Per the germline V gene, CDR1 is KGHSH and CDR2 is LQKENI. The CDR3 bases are TGTGCCAGCTCACCATTTGGCCTATCTGGGACAGGGTCCCCGTTGTCCCAGCATTTT. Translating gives CASSPFGLSGTGSPLSQHF.

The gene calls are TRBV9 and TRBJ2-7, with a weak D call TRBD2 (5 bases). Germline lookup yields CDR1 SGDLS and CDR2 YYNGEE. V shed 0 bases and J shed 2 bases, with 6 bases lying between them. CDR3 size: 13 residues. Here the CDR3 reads CASSVDGTYEQYF. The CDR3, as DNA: TGTGCCAGCAGCGTAGACGGGACCTACGAGCAGTACTTC.

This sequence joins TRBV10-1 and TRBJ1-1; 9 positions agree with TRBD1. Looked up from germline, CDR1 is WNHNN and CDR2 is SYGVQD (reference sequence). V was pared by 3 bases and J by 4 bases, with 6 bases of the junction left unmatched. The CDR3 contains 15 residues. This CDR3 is CASSEIGTGFTEAFF. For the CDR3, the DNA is TGCGCCAGCAGTGAAATCGGGACAGGGTTCACTGAAGCTTTCTTT.

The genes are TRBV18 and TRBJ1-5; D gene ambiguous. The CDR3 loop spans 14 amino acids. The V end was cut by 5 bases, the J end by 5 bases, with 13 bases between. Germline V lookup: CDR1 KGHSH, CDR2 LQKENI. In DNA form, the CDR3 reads TGTGCCAGCTCAAATGCGAACGGTCATCAGCCCCAGCATTTT. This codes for CASSNANGHQPQHF.

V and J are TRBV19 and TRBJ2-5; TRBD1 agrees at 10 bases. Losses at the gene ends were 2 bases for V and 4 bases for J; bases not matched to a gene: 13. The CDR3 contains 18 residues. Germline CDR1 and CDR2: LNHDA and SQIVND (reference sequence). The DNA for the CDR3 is TGTGCCAGTAGTATAACACCGCCGGGACAGGGGAAGGGAGAGACCCAGTACTTC. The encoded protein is CASSITPPGQGKGETQYF.